The rows below give T cell receptor beta chains drawn from one sample of a study of cytomegalovirus exposure and HLA in healthy donors. TCRdb keeps only in-frame clones here, not all; method: immunoSEQ multiplex PCR. The sample lists about 190,000 clones, 87% occurring once. Source material: PBMCs. These receptors were taken from a boy aged 2 to 9 in good health and CMV-seronegative. The CDR3 runs from the conserved cysteine through the conserved F or W. The D gene is left open where the match is weak. The size field is filled for only some rows; it gives once, few, many or a size class.

15	TRBV5-1	TRBJ1-1	-	-	TGCGCCAGCAGCTTGGCCCCGCCCGGGAACACTGAAGCTTTCTTT	CASSLAPPGNTEAFF
14	TRBV28	TRBJ1-4	-	TRBD1	TGTGCCAGCAGTGTCAGGGGGCAAGAGGAAAAACTGTTTTTT	CASSVRGQEEKLFF
15	TRBV27	TRBJ2-5	-	-	TGTGCCAGCAGTTTAGGTGGGCAGGGGTTGAAGACCCAGTACTTC	CASSLGGQGLKTQYF
14	TRBV19	TRBJ2-7	-	TRBD2	TGTGCCAGTACCCAGACGGGGGGTTCCTACGAGCAGTACTTC	CASTQTGGSYEQYF
14	TRBV9	TRBJ1-1	few	-	TGTGCCAGCAGCGTTACAGGGTCGGACACTGAAGCTTTCTTT	CASSVTGSDTEAFF
14	TRBV5-6	TRBJ1-6	-	TRBD1	TGTGCCAGCAGCTTACGGGACAGAAATTCACCCCTCCACTTT	CASSLRDRNSPLHF
14	TRBV4-1	TRBJ2-7	-	-	TGCGCCAGCAGCCCAGAAACGTCGGCCTACGAGCAGTACTTC	CASSPETSAYEQYF
13	TRBV29-1	TRBJ2-7	-	TRBD2	TGCAGCGTGTTAGCGGGCCCATCCTACGAGCAGTACTTC	CSVLAGPSYEQYF
15	TRBV28	TRBJ1-4	-	TRBD1	TGTGCCAGCAGTTCTACGGGACAGGGGTTCGAAAAACTGTTTTTT	CASSSTGQGFEKLFF
15	TRBV10-2	TRBJ2-5	-	TRBD2	TGCGCCAGCATGGGACTAGCGGGGGGGACAGAGACCCAGTACTTC	CASMGLAGGTETQYF
17	TRBV9	TRBJ2-2	-	TRBD1	TGTGCCAGCAGCGTATGGGGGGGACAGGGGGACACCGGGGAGCTGTTTTTT	CASSVWGGQGDTGELFF
13	TRBV2	TRBJ2-5	-	-	TGTGCCAGCAGTCTACTCTACCAAGAGACCCAGTACTTC	CASSLLYQETQYF
13	TRBV7-6	TRBJ1-2	-	-	TGTGCCAGCAGCTCCCAAGGGGTCTATGGCTACACCTTC	CASSSQGVYGYTF
15	TRBV7-2	TRBJ2-5	once	TRBD2	TGTGCCAGCAGCTTAGTGGCTAGCGGCCAAGAGACCCAGTACTTC	CASSLVASGQETQYF
12	TRBV5-1	TRBJ1-2	-	-	TGCGCCAGCAGCCAAGGACTGAATGGCTACACCTTC	CASSQGLNGYTF
13	TRBV5-6	TRBJ2-7	-	-	TGTGCCAGCAGCCGCAACTCTAACTACGAGCAGTACTTC	CASSRNSNYEQYF
14	TRBV28	TRBJ2-7	-	TRBD2	TGTGCCAGCACCCCGGGGGGGGGAGTCGACGAGCAGTACTTC	CASTPGGGVDEQYF
16	TRBV6-6	TRBJ2-2	-	-	TGTGCCAGCAGTTACACCCTCCGACATTACACCGGGGAGCTGTTTTTT	CASSYTLRHYTGELFF
17	TRBV28	TRBJ2-2	-	-	TGTGCCAGCAGCTCACCCGGACAACGAGGAAACACCGGGGAGCTGTTTTTT	CASSSPGQRGNTGELFF
13	TRBV6-1	TRBJ2-1	-	TRBD2	TGTGCCAGCACACTAGCGGGATACAATGAGCAGTTCTTC	CASTLAGYNEQFF
15	TRBV4-1	TRBJ2-7	once	TRBD2	TGCGCCAGCAGCCAAGGACTAGCAGGAAACTACGAGCAGTACTTC	CASSQGLAGNYEQYF
15	TRBV28	TRBJ2-5	-	TRBD2	TGTGCCAGCACTCCAACGGCGGGGGACCGGGAGACCCAGTACTTC	CASTPTAGDRETQYF
16	TRBV4-1	TRBJ1-5	-	-	TGCGCCAGCAGCCAAGAGGAGTGGGGGGGGCGACAGCCCCAGCATTTT	CASSQEEWGGRQPQHF
14	TRBV28	TRBJ2-7	-	-	TGTGCCAGCAGGCCCCCTGGGGAGGTATTCGAGCAGTACTTC	CASRPPGEVFEQYF
15	TRBV5-1	TRBJ2-2	-	-	TGCGCCAGCAGCTGGAAGAGACAGGACACCGGGGAGCTGTTTTTT	CASSWKRQDTGELFF
13	TRBV18	TRBJ2-5	-	-	TGTGCCAGCTCACCAAACACGGGGGAGACCCAGTACTTC	CASSPNTGETQYF
16	TRBV7-2	TRBJ1-1	-	-	TGTGCCAGCAGCTATCGAGGGTTAGAGAAGAACACTGAAGCTTTCTTT	CASSYRGLEKNTEAFF
11	TRBV19	TRBJ1-1	-	-	TGTGCCTTTCCCCAGGGACTTAAAGCTTTCTTT	CAFPQGLKAFF
16	TRBV27	TRBJ2-3	-	TRBD1	TGTGCCAGCAGTTTAATAGGGGGCACTAGCACAGATACGCAGTATTTT	CASSLIGGTSTDTQYF
14	TRBV30	TRBJ1-5	-	-	TGTGCCTGGAGTACCGACAGCAGCAATCAGCCCCAGCATTTT	CAWSTDSSNQPQHF
14	TRBV19	TRBJ2-6	-	-	TGTGCCAGTAGCCAAAATTCTGGGGCCAACGTCCTGACTTTC	CASSQNSGANVLTF